This is a list of T cell receptor beta chains from one sample in a study of CD8 T cells in Susac syndrome. TCRdb used MiXCR to reprocess the immunoSEQ multiplex PCR reads, holding one entry per CDR3 protein. Counted here are 120,000 to 150,000 distinct CDR3 sequences, approximately 93% occurring once; the ten biggest clones make up under 0.095%. Sample: CD4+ T cells from PBMCs. These receptor sequences come from a human donor in good health. The CDR3 runs from the conserved cysteine through the conserved F or W. Each record gives: clone size, D gene, V gene, J gene, CDR3 protein, CDR3 DNA. D genes are given only for firm matches. Expanded clones get a size class; other rows say once, few or many, or leave the size out.

-	TRBD1	TRBV27	TRBJ1-2	CASRTGGRGYTF	TGTGCCAGCCGGACAGGGGGACGCGGCTACACCTTC
-	-	TRBV19	TRBJ2-5	CASSINRSPTQYF	TGTGCCAGTAGTATAAATAGAAGTCCGACCCAGTACTTC
-	TRBD1	TRBV29-1	TRBJ1-4	CSVVGQGEKLFF	TGCAGCGTTGTTGGACAGGGGGAAAAACTGTTTTTT
-	-	TRBV28	TRBJ1-2	CASIARAGLEDYGYTF	TGTGCCAGCATCGCGAGGGCAGGCCTTGAGGACTATGGCTACACCTTC
once	-	TRBV30	TRBJ2-1	CAWSGGGGSSYNEQFF	TGTGCCTGGAGTGGCGGTGGCGGGTCCTCCTACAATGAGCAGTTCTTC
-	-	TRBV2	TRBJ2-2	CASSEERAGELFF	TGTGCCAGCAGTGAAGAAAGGGCCGGGGAGCTGTTTTTT
-	-	TRBV2	TRBJ2-2	CASSEDLGAGGELFF	TGTGCCAGCAGTGAAGATCTGGGCGCAGGCGGGGAGCTGTTTTTT
-	-	TRBV29-1	TRBJ2-1	CSVEDPGVRSYNEQFF	TGCAGCGTTGAAGATCCGGGGGTTCGCTCCTACAATGAGCAGTTCTTC
once	-	TRBV20-1	TRBJ2-3	CSADTADTQYF	TGCAGTGCTGATACGGCAGATACGCAGTATTTT
-	-	TRBV24-1	TRBJ2-2	CATSATSTGELFF	TGTGCCACCAGTGCCACGAGCACCGGGGAGCTGTTTTTT
-	-	TRBV20-1	TRBJ2-3	CSARFGGSTDTQYF	TGCAGTGCTAGATTCGGGGGCAGCACAGATACGCAGTATTTT
-	TRBD1	TRBV27	TRBJ2-7	CASSRTGFSYEQYF	TGTGCCAGCAGTCGGACAGGGTTCTCCTACGAGCAGTACTTC
-	-	TRBV7-2	TRBJ2-5	CASSLAVWETQYF	TGTGCCAGCAGCTTAGCGGTATGGGAGACCCAGTACTTC
-	TRBD2	TRBV29-1	TRBJ2-1	CSGGLAGNNEQFF	TGCAGCGGAGGACTAGCGGGTAACAATGAGCAGTTCTTC
-	TRBD1	TRBV6-6	TRBJ2-5	CASRGGTGDETQYF	TGTGCCAGCAGGGGGGGGACAGGGGACGAGACCCAGTACTTC
-	-	TRBV5-1	TRBJ2-1	CASSLLPTGSNDEQFF	TGCGCCAGCAGCTTGCTCCCCACAGGGAGCAACGATGAGCAGTTCTTC
once	-	TRBV27	TRBJ1-1	CASKGVMNTEAFF	TGTGCCTCTAAGGGGGTCATGAACACTGAAGCTTTCTTT
-	-	TRBV6-1	TRBJ1-1	CASSPGADGAFF	TGTGCCAGCAGCCCCGGGGCAGATGGCGCTTTCTTT
-	TRBD1	TRBV25-1	TRBJ2-7	CASSSQGQGQYF	TGTGCCAGCAGTAGCCAAGGACAGGGGCAGTACTTC
-	-	TRBV11-2	TRBJ2-1	CASSRMKNEQFF	TGTGCCAGCAGCCGTATGAAGAATGAGCAGTTCTTC
-	TRBD1	TRBV30	TRBJ1-1	CAWSRRGPPMNTEAFF	TGTGCCTGGAGTAGGAGGGGGCCCCCAATGAACACTGAAGCTTTCTTT
-	-	TRBV18	TRBJ2-7	CASSPEGTYEQYF	TGTGCCAGCTCACCGGAAGGGACCTACGAGCAGTACTTC
-	TRBD1	TRBV3-1	TRBJ1-2	CASSQGQGAVYGYTF	TGTGCCAGCAGCCAAGGGCAGGGGGCGGTATATGGCTACACCTTC
few	-	TRBV30	TRBJ2-7	CAWSVSGSSFSYEQYF	TGTGCCTGGAGTGTAAGCGGCAGTTCCTTCTCCTACGAGCAGTACTTC
-	TRBD2	TRBV18	TRBJ2-7	CASSAKTGLAGAYEQYF	TGTGCCAGCTCCGCTAAAACGGGACTAGCGGGAGCCTACGAGCAGTACTTC
few	TRBD1	TRBV19	TRBJ2-3	CASSIPGQGKDTQYF	TGTGCCAGTAGTATCCCTGGACAGGGAAAAGATACGCAGTATTTT
-	-	TRBV6-2/TRBV6-3	TRBJ2-7	CASSSPQEEQYF	TGTGCCAGCAGTTCCCCGCAAGAGGAGCAGTACTTC
-	TRBD2	TRBV18	TRBJ2-1	CASSRKVAGGYNDEQFF	TGTGCCAGCTCCCGGAAGGTAGCGGGAGGATACAACGATGAGCAGTTCTTC
-	-	TRBV7-3	TRBJ2-5	CASSPQGFGQETQYF	TGTGCCAGCAGCCCACAGGGTTTCGGACAAGAGACCCAGTACTTC
-	-	TRBV24-1	TRBJ1-5	CATSDRVRRQPQHF	TGTGCCACCAGTGACAGGGTTCGTCGTCAGCCCCAGCATTTT
-	-	TRBV28	TRBJ1-1	CASRSGQNTEAFF	TGTGCCAGCAGATCGGGACAGAACACTGAAGCTTTCTTT
-	TRBD2	TRBV29-1	TRBJ2-5	CSVGLVSETQYF	TGCAGCGTCGGACTAGTCTCAGAGACCCAGTACTTC